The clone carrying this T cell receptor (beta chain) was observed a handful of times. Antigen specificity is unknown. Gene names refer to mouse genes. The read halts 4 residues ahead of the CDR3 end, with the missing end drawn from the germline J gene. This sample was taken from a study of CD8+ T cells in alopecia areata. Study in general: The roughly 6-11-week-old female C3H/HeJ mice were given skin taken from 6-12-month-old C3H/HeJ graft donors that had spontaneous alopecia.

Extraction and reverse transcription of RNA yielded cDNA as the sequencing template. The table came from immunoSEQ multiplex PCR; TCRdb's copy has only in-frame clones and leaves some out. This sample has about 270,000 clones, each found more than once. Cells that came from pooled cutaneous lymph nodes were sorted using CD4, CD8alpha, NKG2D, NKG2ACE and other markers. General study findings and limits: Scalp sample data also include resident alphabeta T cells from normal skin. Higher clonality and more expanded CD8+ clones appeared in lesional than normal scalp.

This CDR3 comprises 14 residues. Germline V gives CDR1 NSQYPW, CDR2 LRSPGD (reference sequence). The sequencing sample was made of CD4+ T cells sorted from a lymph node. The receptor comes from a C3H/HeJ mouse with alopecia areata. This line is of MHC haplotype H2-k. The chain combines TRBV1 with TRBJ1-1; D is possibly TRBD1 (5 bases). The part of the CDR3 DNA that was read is TGCACCTGCAGTGCACAGGCAGGGCTTCCA. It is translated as CTCSAQAGLP. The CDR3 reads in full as CTCSAQAGLPEVFF.